This T cell receptor beta chain originates from a study of CD8 T cells in Susac syndrome. The RNA, about 0.45 to 1 ug, was put through reverse transcription using random hexamers. Amplification of the TCR beta CDR3 was carried out by immunoSEQ multiplex PCR, which spanned a total of 54 Vbeta and 13 Jbeta segments. TCRdb processed the immunoSEQ multiplex PCR reads anew with MiXCR; each CDR3 protein has one entry. The repertoire has some 180,000 distinct CDR3 sequences, approximately 94% of them found once; the top ten carry about 0.1%. This clonotype turned up a few times. Sequencing of TCR beta, carried out with a high-throughput approach, was applied to CD8+ and CD4+ T cells from the blood. The controls were healthy donors who were matched for age and sex. Germline V CDR1 and CDR2: DFQATT, SNEGSKA (reference sequence). CDR3 length equals 11 residues. V gave up 0 bases and J gave up 4 bases, with 1 base separating them.

The sequenced sample consisted of CD4+ T cells from PBMCs. V gene TRBV20-1 combines with J gene TRBJ2-1; no definite D call. This clonotype originated in a human donor in good health. In DNA form, the CDR3 reads TGCAGTGCTAGAGAGTACAATGAGCAGTTCTTC. As protein: CSAREYNEQFF.